This section outlines one T cell receptor (beta chain) sequence together with its context. Its specificity is unknown. Measured with immunoSEQ multiplex PCR; TCRdb has only the in-frame clones, and not every one. Of hundreds of thousands of clones listed, about 95% are singletons. Trimming at V came to 4 bases and at J to 4 bases, leaving 8 bases not matched to a gene. The CDR3 loop spans 16 amino acids. Germline assignment: CDR1 MDHEN and CDR2 SYDVKM. Partitioning of CD4+ cells yielded a CD45RA+ naive subset and a CD45RA-negative memory subset. This sample is drawn from a study of shared clonotypes between healthy human individuals. Study outcomes and limitations: Owing to a small donor count, the genetic and exposure-history diversity represented was limited. Incomplete sequencing of sorted subsets was indicated by rarefaction despite large depth.

This receptor was obtained from a woman in her 30s in good health. The sample consisted of naive CD4+ T cells sorted from blood. The subset was: CD45RA+ positively selected. The J gene is TRBJ2-7, the V gene TRBV28; 12 bases map to TRBD2. The CDR3 protein is CASSSQGLAGFYEQYF. The CDR3 bases are TGTGCCAGCAGTTCTCAAGGACTAGCGGGATTTTACGAGCAGTACTTC.